The 10 T cell receptor beta chains presented below share a single source sample, sequenced in a study of cytomegalovirus exposure and HLA in healthy donors. Amplification used 60 Vbeta primers and 13 Jbeta primers. Here immunoSEQ multiplex PCR was the method, and the copy in TCRdb shows in-frame clones only, minus some. The top ten clones hold under 6% of a sample with around 130,000 clones, around 80% of them seen once. The sample consisted of PBMCs. Every receptor here comes from a man aged 30 to 39 in good health and CMV-seronegative.

The J gene is TRBJ1-1, the V gene TRBV19; 8 nucleotides match TRBD1. Germline V gene lookup returns CDR1 LNHDA and CDR2 SQIVND (reference sequence). Trimming at V came to 7 bases and at J to 2 bases, leaving 12 bases not matched to a gene. The CDR3 is 16 residues long. CDR3 sequence: CASTIEWDRSNTEAFF. The CDR3 DNA follows: TGTGCCAGTACCATAGAATGGGACAGGTCAAACACTGAAGCTTTCTTT.

As regards this clone: The same CDR3 arises from other DNA sequences in this sample as well. This chain links TRBV4-3 with TRBJ2-7; D remains unclear. The CDR3 length is 17 residues. Trimming shortened V by 0 bases and J by 0 bases, and 15 bases separated the two germline ends. CDR1 and CDR2 (germline): LGHNA, YSLEER. CDR3 sequence (DNA): TGCGCCAGCAGCCAAGACGTTGACACCTTCAGCTCCTACGAGCAGTACTTC. Translated: CASSQDVDTFSSYEQYF.

The genes are TRBV5-1 and TRBJ1-5, with D perhaps matching TRBD1 (6 bases). Looked up from germline, CDR1 is SGHRS and CDR2 is YFSETQ. The length of the CDR3 is 15 residues. Trimming shortened V by 0 bases and J by 8 bases, and 15 bases separated the two germline ends. CDR3 DNA: TGCGCCAGCAGCTTGGAAGGGACACCGATCGAGCCCCAGCATTTT. Translating it yields CASSLEGTPIEPQHF. The variable domain in full, with the rest retrieved from reference TRBV5-1 and TRBJ1-5, is KAGVTQTPRYLIKTRGQQVTLSCSPISGHRSVSWYQQTPGQGLQFLFEYFSETQRNKGNFPGRFSGRQFSNSRSEMNVSTLELGDSALYLCASSLEGTPIEPQHFGDGTRLSIL.

The rearrangement uses TRBV2 and TRBJ2-1; possibly TRBD1 for D (5 bases). CDR1 SNHLY and CDR2 FYNNEI come from the germline V gene. CDR3 length: 13 amino acids. The V end lost 4 bases, the J end lost 8 bases, and 12 bases lay between the germline ends. The CDR3 is CASSGQSNHEQFF. The CDR3 DNA reads TGTGCCAGCAGTGGACAGAGCAACCATGAGCAGTTCTTC.

V usage is TRBV29-1 and J usage is TRBJ2-3; D not certain. Trimming shortened V by 4 bases and J by 0 bases, and 8 bases separated the two germline ends. Germline assignment: CDR1 SQVTM and CDR2 ANQGSEA. CDR3 length equals 13 residues. The CDR3: CSVVGASTDTQYF. In nucleotides, the CDR3 is TGCAGCGTTGTAGGAGCTAGCACAGATACGCAGTATTTT.

This rearrangement joins TRBV29-1 to TRBJ2-6; TRBD1 matches 8 bases. J gave up 2 bases and V 6 bases, and 6 bases lay outside the gene matches. This CDR3 is built from 15 residues. Germline V gene data show CDR1 as SQVTM and CDR2 as ANQGSEA. The CDR3 DNA is TGCAGCGTCCAGGGGGCTGGTACTGGGGCCAACGTCCTGACTTTC. Amino acid sequence: CSVQGAGTGANVLTF.

The chain uses TRBV9 and TRBJ2-1, with 9 bases that match TRBD2. This CDR3 spans 15 amino acids. V shed 0 bases and J 8 bases; nucleotides not matched to a gene: 6. CDR1 is SGDLS and CDR2 is YYNGEE in the germline V gene. The CDR3 DNA is TGTGCCAGCAGCGTAGGACTAGCGGTTTTCGATGAGCAGTTCTTC. The encoded protein is CASSVGLAVFDEQFF. Together with reference TRBV9 and TRBJ2-1, the CDR3 gives the full variable domain: DSGVTQTPKHLITATGQRVTLRCSPRSGDLSVYWYQQSLDQGLQFLIQYYNGEERAKGNILERFSAQQFPDLHSELNLSSLELGDSALYFCASSVGLAVFDEQFFGPGTRLTVL.

The chain combines TRBV11-3 with TRBJ2-5; D might be TRBD1 (5 bases). This CDR3 comprises 12 residues. Germline-derived CDR1 and CDR2 are SGHNT and YENEEA. V dropped 0 bases and J dropped 7 bases, with 6 bases sitting between them. CDR3 nucleotide sequence: TGTGCCAGCAGCTTAGATGGGGCGACCCAGTACTTC. It specifies CASSLDGATQYF.

The J gene is TRBJ2-3, the V gene TRBV2; 8 nucleotides align to TRBD2. Trimming removed 4 bases from V and 4 bases from J; junction bases left unmatched: 4. CDR1 is SNHLY, CDR2 FYNNEI, per germline. This CDR3 is 14 amino acids long. The DNA of the CDR3 is TGTGCCAGCAGTGGTCCGGGAGGGCCAGATACGCAGTATTTT. Translation: CASSGPGGPDTQYF.

The V gene is TRBV9, the J gene TRBJ1-2; 8 bases line up with TRBD1. After removal of 3 bases from V and 4 bases from J, the junction contained 17 bases not matched to a gene. In germline, CDR1 is SGDLS, CDR2 YYNGEE. There are 18 residues in the CDR3. The CDR3 sequence: CASSADGRQGIEVYGYTF. CDR3 nucleotides: TGTGCCAGCAGCGCTGACGGTCGACAGGGGATCGAAGTCTATGGCTACACCTTC.